This T cell receptor beta chain was recorded in a study of T-cell reconstitution after alpha-beta-depleted transplantation in children. V dropped 4 bases and J dropped 8 bases, with 14 bases sitting between them. Germline V lookup: CDR1 SEHNR, CDR2 FQNEAQ (reference sequence). The CDR3 consists of 14 residues. This clonotype was seen more than once but under ten times. For TCRbeta, the library was prepared with unique molecular identifiers. TCRdb independently ran MiXCR on the PCR reads; one entry per CDR3 protein. The sample contains around 130,000 distinct CDR3 sequences, about 9.6% of which appear only once.

The origin of this receptor is a girl less than two years old who had a stem cell transplant for combined immunodeficiency, so the T cells may come from the graft donor. This sequence joins TRBV7-9 and TRBJ1-4, with D hard to call. The material was PBMCs, mostly from graft donor cells, obtained 180 days after TCRalphabeta/CD19-depleted stem cell transplant. The CDR3 loop reads CASSSLHGSEKLFF. CDR3 sequence (DNA): TGTGCCAGCAGCTCCCTGCATGGGTCCGAAAAACTGTTTTTT.